Below, 10 T cell receptor beta chains from the same sample are listed, as sequenced in a study of response to subunit inactivated influenza vaccine. One entry per CDR3 protein, called by TCRdb with MiXCR from the RT-PCR reads. The sample comprises more than 700,000 distinct CDR3 sequences, approximately 22% of which are singletons, and around 9.6% rests with the top ten. Source: PBMCs from blood, taken less than 6 days after vaccination. The origin of the receptors is a man aged 50 or older who received an inactivated influenza vaccine.

The chain recombines TRBV2 with TRBJ1-1; a weak D match, TRBD1 (5 bases). Trimming shortened V by 5 bases and J by 6 bases, and 13 bases separated the two germline ends. Looked up from germline, CDR1 is SNHLY and CDR2 is FYNNEI. The CDR3 runs to 13 residues. The CDR3 DNA reads TGTGCCAGCAGTCGACAAGGGACGGCTGAAGCTTTCTTT. It is translated as CASSRQGTAEAFF.

This clonotype has a handful of counts. The chain joins TRBV12-3 or TRBV12-4 to TRBJ2-3; tentatively, D is TRBD1 (5 bases). The V gene lost 8 bases and the J gene lost 6 bases, with 15 bases spanning the gap. The CDR3 is 13 residues long. The CDR3, as DNA: TGTGCCAGCTCCTTCGGCTGGGGCGATACGCAGTATTTT. This sequence encodes CASSFGWGDTQYF.

The chain's CDR3 is CSALRQGNEQFF. The DNA of the CDR3 is TGCAGTGCGCTAAGACAGGGGAATGAGCAGTTCTTC. This sequence joins TRBV20-1 and TRBJ2-1; 8 nucleotides line up with TRBD1. After removal of 6 bases from V and 7 bases from J, the junction contained 5 bases not matched to a gene. This CDR3 is 12 amino acids long. The germline gives CDR1 DFQATT, CDR2 SNEGSKA (reference sequence).

Turning to this clonotype: Compared with germline, one end of the junction differs, possibly owing to a read error. V and J are TRBV11-2 and TRBJ2-7; D might be TRBD1 or TRBD2, each matching 5 bases. Germline CDR1 reads SGHAT; CDR2 reads FQNNGV. The CDR3 has 12 residues. In DNA, the CDR3 is TGTGCCAGCAGCTTAACTAGGGGCAGCACTAGCTTC. Amino acid sequence: CASSLTRGSTSF.

This sequence joins TRBV20-1 and TRBJ1-2, with TRBD1 identical over 9 bases. There are 14 residues in the CDR3. Germline assignment: CDR1 DFQATT and CDR2 SNEGSKA (reference sequence). V was pared by 3 bases and J by 2 bases, with 4 bases of the junction left unmatched. CDR3 sequence: CSARDRGANYGYTF. Written as DNA, the CDR3 is TGCAGTGCTAGGGACAGGGGAGCAAACTATGGCTACACCTTC.

This chain links TRBV29-1 with TRBJ2-7; TRBD1 matches at 9 bases. Trimming took 6 bases from V and 3 from J; bases not matched to a gene: 12. Germline assignment: CDR1 SQVTM and CDR2 ANQGSEA. The CDR3 is 15 amino acids. CDR3 nucleotides: TGCAGCGTGACATACCGGACAGGGGTATACTACGAGCAGTACTTC. Translated, it gives CSVTYRTGVYYEQYF.

The CDR3 protein is CASRQTGNQPQHF. The CDR3 DNA reads TGTGCCAGCAGGCAAACAGGGAATCAGCCCCAGCATTTT. The V and J genes are TRBV12-3 or TRBV12-4 and TRBJ1-5; tentative D call: TRBD1 (6 bases). This CDR3 region has 13 residues. Trimming took off 6 bases at V and 4 bases at J, with 10 bases between the two ends.

Only a few counts were recorded for this clonotype. V usage is TRBV9 and J usage is TRBJ2-1, with D uncertain. V gave up 3 bases and J gave up 4 bases, with 20 bases separating them. CDR1 is SGDLS, CDR2 YYNGEE, per germline. This CDR3 is 17 amino acids long. The CDR3 DNA reads TGTGCCAGCAGCGCGCGACCTGCCGCACAGTCGTACAATGAGCAGTTCTTC. As protein: CASSARPAAQSYNEQFF. The whole variable domain, remainder taken from reference TRBV9 and TRBJ2-1, is DSGVTQTPKHLITATGQRVTLRCSPRSGDLSVYWYQQSLDQGLQFLIQYYNGEERAKGNILERFSAQQFPDLHSELNLSSLELGDSALYFCASSARPAAQSYNEQFFGPGTRLTVL.

The V gene is TRBV27, the J gene TRBJ2-5; the match to TRBD2 covers 8 bases. The CDR3 is made up of 16 amino acids. V was pared by 7 bases and J by 4 bases, with 14 bases of the junction left unmatched. Germline V lookup: CDR1 MNHEY, CDR2 SMNVEV (reference sequence). The DNA for the CDR3 is TGTGCCAGCACCCAAAGTAACGGGAGGGCCGGAGAGACCCAGTACTTC. This sequence encodes CASTQSNGRAGETQYF.

V gene TRBV20-1 combines with J gene TRBJ2-1; D is possibly TRBD2 (6 bases). The CDR3 runs 15 residues. Per germline, CDR1 DFQATT and CDR2 SNEGSKA (reference sequence). Trimming left V 1 base short and J 2 bases short, with 12 bases between. The CDR3 DNA is TGCAGTGCTAGAGGTGCTAGCGTGGCCTACAATGAGCAGTTCTTC. This sequence encodes CSARGASVAYNEQFF.